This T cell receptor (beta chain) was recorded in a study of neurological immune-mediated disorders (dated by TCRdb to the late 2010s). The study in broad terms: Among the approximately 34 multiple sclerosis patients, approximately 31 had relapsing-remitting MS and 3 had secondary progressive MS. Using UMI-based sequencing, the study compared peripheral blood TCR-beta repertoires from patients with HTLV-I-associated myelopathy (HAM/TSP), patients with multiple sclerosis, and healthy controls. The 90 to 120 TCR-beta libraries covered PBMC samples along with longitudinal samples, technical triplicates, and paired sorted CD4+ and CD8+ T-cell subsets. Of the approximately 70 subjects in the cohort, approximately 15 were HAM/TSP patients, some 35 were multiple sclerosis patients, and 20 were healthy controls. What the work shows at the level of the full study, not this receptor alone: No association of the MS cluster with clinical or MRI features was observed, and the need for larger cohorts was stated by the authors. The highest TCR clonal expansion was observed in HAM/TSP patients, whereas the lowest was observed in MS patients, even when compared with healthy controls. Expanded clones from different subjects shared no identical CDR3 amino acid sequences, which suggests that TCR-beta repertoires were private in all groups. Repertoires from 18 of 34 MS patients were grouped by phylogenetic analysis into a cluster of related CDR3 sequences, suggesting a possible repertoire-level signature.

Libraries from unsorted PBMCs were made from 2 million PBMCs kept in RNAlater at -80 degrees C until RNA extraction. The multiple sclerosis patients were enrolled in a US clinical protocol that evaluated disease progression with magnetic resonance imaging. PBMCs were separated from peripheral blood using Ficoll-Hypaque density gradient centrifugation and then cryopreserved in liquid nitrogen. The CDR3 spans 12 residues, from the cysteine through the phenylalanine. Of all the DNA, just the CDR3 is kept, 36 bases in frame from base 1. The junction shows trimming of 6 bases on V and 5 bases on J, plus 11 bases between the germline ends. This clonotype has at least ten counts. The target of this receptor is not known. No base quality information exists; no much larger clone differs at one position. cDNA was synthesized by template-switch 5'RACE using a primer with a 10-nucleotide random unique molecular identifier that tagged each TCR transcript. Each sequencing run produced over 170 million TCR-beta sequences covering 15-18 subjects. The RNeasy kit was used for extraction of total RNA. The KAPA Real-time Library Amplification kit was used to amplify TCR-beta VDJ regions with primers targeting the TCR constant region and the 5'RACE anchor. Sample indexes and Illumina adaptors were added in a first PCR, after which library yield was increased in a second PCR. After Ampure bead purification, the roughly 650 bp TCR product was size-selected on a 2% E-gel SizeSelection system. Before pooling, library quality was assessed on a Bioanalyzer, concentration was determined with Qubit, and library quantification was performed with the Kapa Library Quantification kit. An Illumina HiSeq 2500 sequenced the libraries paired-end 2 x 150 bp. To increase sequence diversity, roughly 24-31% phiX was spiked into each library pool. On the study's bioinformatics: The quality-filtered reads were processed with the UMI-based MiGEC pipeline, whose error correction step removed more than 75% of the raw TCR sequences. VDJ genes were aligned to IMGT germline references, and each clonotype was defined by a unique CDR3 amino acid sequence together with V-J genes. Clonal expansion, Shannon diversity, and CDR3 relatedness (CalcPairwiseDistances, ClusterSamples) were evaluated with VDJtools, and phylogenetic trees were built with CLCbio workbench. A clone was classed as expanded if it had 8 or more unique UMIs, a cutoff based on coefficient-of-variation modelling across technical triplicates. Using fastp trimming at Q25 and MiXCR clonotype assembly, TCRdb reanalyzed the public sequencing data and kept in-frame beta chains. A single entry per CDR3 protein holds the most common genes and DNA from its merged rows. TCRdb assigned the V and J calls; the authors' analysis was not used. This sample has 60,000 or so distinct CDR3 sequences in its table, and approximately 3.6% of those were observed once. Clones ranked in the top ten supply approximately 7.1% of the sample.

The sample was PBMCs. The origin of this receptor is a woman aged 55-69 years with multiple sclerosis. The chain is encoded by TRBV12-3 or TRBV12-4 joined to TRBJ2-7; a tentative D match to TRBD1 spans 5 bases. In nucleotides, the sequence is TGTGCCAGCAGCTACAGGATCCACGAGCAGTACTTC. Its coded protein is CASSYRIHEQYF.